This entry concerns a single T cell receptor beta chain. This clonotype was detected only a few times. The antigen this receptor binds is unknown. The record has no base qualities; no much larger clone is one base away. This entry comes from a study of identical twins (dated by TCRdb to the mid-2010s). In the study overall: TCR alpha and beta repertoires from monozygotic twins, unrelated adults of various ages and cord blood were deep-sequenced to test whether fetal clonotypes persist. To rule out contamination, the twin experiments were replicated at different times with different library preparation protocols.

Receptor libraries were prepared by 5' RACE. This sample was sequenced with an Illumina HiSeq 2000. A universal primer binding site was added through template switching, and the final cDNA carried a unique molecular identifier so that TCR cDNA molecules could be counted accurately. First-strand cDNA for TCR alpha and beta chains was synthesized from specific primers in the conserved constant-segment region. Each cDNA library was double barcoded, with a SMART-Mk sample barcode plus Illumina barcodes, to control for contamination. TruSeq adapter sequences, together with Illumina sample barcodes, were added in two successive PCR steps. Sequencing of the TCR alpha and beta cDNA libraries was done on the Illumina HiSeq platform using custom primers. In the source study's methods: MiGEC processed the raw reads to extract unique molecular identifiers, while MiXCR was used to determine the CDR3 positions. Recombination models were inferred per individual with the repgenHMM and IGoR tools using an EM algorithm. The tcR package in R was used for shared clonotype analysis, with sharing normalized by the product of cloneset sizes. Out-of-frame nonproductive sequences were analyzed to study raw recombination free of thymic and clonal selection effects. TCRdb ran its own pipeline on the public reads, namely fastp trimming at Q25 and MiXCR clone calling, and kept in-frame beta chains. CDR3 protein sequences are deduplicated, and each keeps its most common genes and DNA. The V and J calls were determined by TCRdb, not by the authors. Present in this sample are around 530,000 distinct CDR3 sequences, over 12% of which were seen just once. Clones ranked in the top ten supply around 0.48% of the sample.

Every donor in the study was a healthy Caucasian. Three pairs of female monozygotic twins, all aged roughly 18 to 29 years, were included in the twin cohort. Positive isolation kits from Invitrogen were used to isolate CD4+ and CD8+ T cell populations. Results the study describes overall, beyond this receptor: Because the same donors could not be followed over many years, conclusions were based on cross-sectional statistical analysis. Compared with coincidental sharing between unrelated individuals, out-of-frame TCR alpha sequences shared between twins had an excess of sequences with low generation probability. Abundant cord blood beta clonotypes carried fewer insertions; young adult naive repertoires showed a weaker similar trend, while memory repertoires showed none. Invariant T cells such as MAIT and iNKT could partly confound zero-insertion analyses, although diverse VJ usage argued against such confounding for most clonotypes. Recombination models systematically underestimated out-of-frame TCR alpha sharing in monozygotic twins but agreed with sharing between unrelated individuals. Excess twin sharing in beta out-of-frame sequences was weaker because fewer shared sequences lowered the signal-to-noise ratio.

V and J are trimmed by 1 base and 7 bases, and the gene matches miss 7 bases of the junction. CDR1 LGHNA and CDR2 YNFKEQ were looked up in the germline V gene. Spanning cysteine to phenylalanine, the CDR3 consists of 16 amino acids. The CDR3 DNA has 48 bases and is translated from base 1. The same data also went into a second study, on yellow fever vaccine responses in identical twins. As the second paper documents: According to the authors, the vaccine-induced T cell response in identical twins seemed to be partly convergent and partly specific to each individual. The study precisely tracked vaccine-responding T cell clones in identical twins.

This chain joins TRBV4-2 to TRBJ2-2; the junction holds 9 bases that match TRBD1. Sample: CD4+ T cells sorted from blood. This TCR was recovered from a woman aged 18-35 years in good health. The DNA sequence is as follows: TGTGCCAGCAGCCAAGGTGGACAGGGGTGGATCGGGGAGCTGTTTTTT. Its coded protein is CASSQGGQGWIGELFF.